The rows below give T cell receptor beta chains drawn from one sample of a study of metastatic and nonmetastatic thyroid tumors. TCRdb re-called clones from the PCR reads using MiXCR. The sample shows 42,000 or so clones, 18% of them seen only once. Sample: tumor tissue. All receptors derive from a female donor with papillary thyroid cancer or a benign thyroid nodule (not recorded which). Some clones in this sample may be carry-over from other donors' samples. CDR3s include the opening cysteine and the closing phenylalanine or tryptophan. A D gene is named only where the DNA matches it firmly.

v_call: TRBV18
d_call: -
j_call: TRBJ1-2
cdr3_aa: CASSPPGSYYGYTF

v_call: TRBV7-2
d_call: -
j_call: TRBJ2-1
cdr3_aa: CASSLAGEYFYNEQFF

v_call: TRBV28
d_call: -
j_call: TRBJ1-4
cdr3_aa: CASSLWETLFGEKLFF

v_call: TRBV7-2
d_call: TRBD2
j_call: TRBJ2-7
cdr3_aa: CASSTRAGGPYEQYF

v_call: TRBV20-1
d_call: TRBD2
j_call: TRBJ2-6
cdr3_aa: CSASRGLAGGFGANVLTF

v_call: TRBV2
d_call: -
j_call: TRBJ2-7
cdr3_aa: CASSRQRSSYEQYF

v_call: TRBV20-1
d_call: -
j_call: TRBJ2-2
cdr3_aa: CSARVGLHTGELFF

v_call: TRBV25-1
d_call: -
j_call: TRBJ2-5
cdr3_aa: CASSGDRGSSETQYF

v_call: TRBV4-3
d_call: TRBD1
j_call: TRBJ2-7
cdr3_aa: CASSQRQGSYEQYF

v_call: TRBV20-1
d_call: TRBD2
j_call: TRBJ2-7
cdr3_aa: CSAASASGESYEQYF

v_call: TRBV12-3/TRBV12-4
d_call: TRBD1
j_call: TRBJ1-5
cdr3_aa: CASSFLEADRGDSSQPQHF

v_call: TRBV27
d_call: -
j_call: TRBJ2-7
cdr3_aa: CASMSNSYEQYF

v_call: TRBV6-4
d_call: -
j_call: TRBJ2-3
cdr3_aa: CASSDSPGVGFTDTQYF

v_call: TRBV29-1
d_call: TRBD1
j_call: TRBJ2-7
cdr3_aa: CSVAGRQGANEQYF

v_call: TRBV4-1
d_call: -
j_call: TRBJ2-4
cdr3_aa: CASKPNMAKNIQYF

v_call: TRBV11-2
d_call: TRBD2
j_call: TRBJ2-2
cdr3_aa: CASIPGGGNTGELFF

v_call: TRBV20-1
d_call: TRBD1
j_call: TRBJ1-2
cdr3_aa: CSARSGQGNYGYTF

v_call: TRBV7-9
d_call: TRBD1
j_call: TRBJ2-5
cdr3_aa: CASSLARLGTGETQYF

v_call: TRBV12-3/TRBV12-4
d_call: TRBD2
j_call: TRBJ2-4
cdr3_aa: CASSLLEGGQAKNIQYF

v_call: TRBV20-1
d_call: TRBD1
j_call: TRBJ1-5
cdr3_aa: CSALRGQGTQPQHF

v_call: TRBV5-6
d_call: -
j_call: TRBJ2-7
cdr3_aa: CASRMRGKQYF

v_call: TRBV10-3
d_call: -
j_call: TRBJ2-7
cdr3_aa: CAISESKGAYEQYF

v_call: TRBV18
d_call: -
j_call: TRBJ2-7
cdr3_aa: CASSPGSSYEQYF

v_call: TRBV7-3
d_call: TRBD1
j_call: TRBJ1-1
cdr3_aa: CASSRKGRGRETEAFF

v_call: TRBV27
d_call: -
j_call: TRBJ1-2
cdr3_aa: CARSLSLYSQLGYTF

v_call: TRBV9
d_call: TRBD1
j_call: TRBJ2-1
cdr3_aa: CASSVAGGNEQFF

v_call: TRBV5-1
d_call: -
j_call: TRBJ1-1
cdr3_aa: CASRRKGGTDTEAFF

v_call: TRBV2
d_call: -
j_call: TRBJ2-1
cdr3_aa: CAGSDEKYNEQFF

v_call: TRBV20-1
d_call: TRBD2
j_call: TRBJ2-5
cdr3_aa: CSARDPTSGRETQYF

v_call: TRBV11-1
d_call: TRBD1
j_call: TRBJ2-1
cdr3_aa: CASSLIGGQSYNEQFF

v_call: TRBV6-2/TRBV6-3
d_call: -
j_call: TRBJ1-4
cdr3_aa: CASSYEGDEELFF

v_call: TRBV28
d_call: TRBD2
j_call: TRBJ2-1
cdr3_aa: CASSSIAGGGDEQFF

v_call: TRBV7-9
d_call: -
j_call: TRBJ2-1
cdr3_aa: CASSLGRREQFF

v_call: TRBV7-9
d_call: -
j_call: TRBJ1-2
cdr3_aa: CASSSGRGAVYGYTF